The 28 T cell receptor beta chains listed next were all sequenced from one sample in a study of cytomegalovirus exposure and HLA in healthy donors. TCRdb's table, derived via immunoSEQ multiplex PCR, lists solely in-frame clones and lacks some. The sample contains about 110,000 clones, over 85% of which appear only once. Sequences were obtained from PBMCs. Source of these receptors: a woman aged 18 to 35 in good health and CMV-seronegative.

J is TRBJ1-2 and V is TRBV29-1; D not resolved. V lost 3 bases to trimming and J lost 1 base, with 15 bases between them. CDR1 SQVTM and CDR2 ANQGSEA come from the germline V gene. The CDR3 totals 15 residues. The CDR3 is CSVEAPLPVNYGYTF. DNA of the CDR3: TGCAGCGTTGAGGCCCCTCTCCCCGTTAACTATGGCTACACCTTC.

Comment on this clone: Within the sample, other DNA sequences also encode this same CDR3. The chain has TRBV4-2 and TRBJ1-1; perhaps TRBD1 as D (6 bases). This CDR3 is built from 15 residues. The germline V gene encodes CDR1 LGHNA and CDR2 YNFKEQ. V was clipped by 0 bases and J by 4 bases, with 12 bases between them. In nucleotides, the CDR3 is TGTGCCAGCAGCCAAGATTCAGGGGAGGGCACTGAAGCTTTCTTT. Residues: CASSQDSGEGTEAFF.

This chain joins TRBV4-3 and TRBJ1-2, with a tentative D call TRBD1 (5 bases). Trimming stripped 0 bases from V and 4 bases from J, with 12 bases between. The germline gives CDR1 LGHNA, CDR2 YSLEER. The CDR3 runs to 15 residues. The CDR3 sequence: CASSQDKGRGYGYTF. The CDR3 DNA reads as TGCGCCAGCAGCCAAGATAAGGGGCGCGGCTATGGCTACACCTTC.

The chain uses TRBV19 and TRBJ2-1; 11 nucleotides align to TRBD2. Germline V gives CDR1 LNHDA, CDR2 SQIVND (reference sequence). There are 15 residues in the CDR3. Trimming removed 10 bases from V and 5 bases from J; junction bases left unmatched: 10. Here the CDR3 DNA reads TGTGCCATATCTAGCGGGGGGCCCCCCCACAATGAGCAGTTCTTC. Protein: CAISSGGPPHNEQFF.

A single count supports this clone. The chain carries TRBV4-1 and TRBJ2-7; 9 bases are shared with TRBD1. CDR3 length: 16 residues. Germline trimming cut 2 bases from V and 0 bases from J; bases unmatched to any gene: 5. Per the germline V gene, CDR1 is MGHRA and CDR2 is YSYEKL. CDR3 in amino acids: CASSQPGTGPSYEQYF. CDR3 coding DNA: TGCGCCAGCAGCCAACCCGGGACAGGGCCCTCCTACGAGCAGTACTTC.

The chain has TRBV15 and TRBJ1-4, with 7 bases aligning to TRBD1. Trimming removed 0 bases from V and 5 bases from J; junction bases left unmatched: 9. The CDR3 totals 17 residues. CDR1 LNHNV and CDR2 YYDKDF come from the germline V gene (reference sequence). CDR3 DNA: TGTGCCACCAGCAGAGACCCTGGGACAGTCCCCAATGAAAAACTGTTTTTT. Its translation: CATSRDPGTVPNEKLFF.

This clone was counted once. The chain couples TRBV6-5 to TRBJ2-2; a weak D match, TRBD2 (5 bases). V was trimmed by 6 bases and J by 1 base, leaving 12 bases between them. This CDR3 has 15 amino acids. CDR1 and CDR2 (germline): MNHEY, SVGAGI. The CDR3 protein is CASRAPGMNTGELFF. For the CDR3, the DNA is TGTGCCAGCAGAGCCCCCGGGATGAACACCGGGGAGCTGTTTTTT.

The V gene is TRBV28, the J gene TRBJ1-2; no clear D gene. The V gene lost 2 bases and the J gene lost 6 bases, with 10 bases spanning the gap. CDR3 size: 13 residues. The V gene's germline CDR1 is MDHEN and CDR2 SYDVKM. The CDR3, as DNA: TGTGCCAGCAGTTTAGCGGGGTATAATGGCTACACCTTC. Amino acid sequence: CASSLAGYNGYTF.

The V and J genes are TRBV4-1 and TRBJ2-7; perhaps TRBD2 as D (6 bases). The germline CDR1 and CDR2 sequences are MGHRA and YSYEKL. This CDR3 spans 14 amino acids. Trimming stripped 0 bases from V and 5 bases from J, with 11 bases between. The CDR3 coding sequence is TGCGCCAGCAGCCAAGACGGGAGACTAAACGAGCAGTACTTC. Its translation is CASSQDGRLNEQYF.

In this sample, this clone turned up once. The V and J genes are TRBV4-1 and TRBJ1-1, with D possibly matching TRBD1 (5 bases). Trimming left V 1 base short and J 1 base short, with 10 bases between. This CDR3 spans 15 amino acids. The germline gives CDR1 MGHRA, CDR2 YSYEKL. The CDR3 spells CASSQVLQGNTEAFF. Here the CDR3 DNA reads TGCGCCAGCAGCCAAGTACTCCAGGGGAACACTGAAGCTTTCTTT.

The V call is TRBV30, the J call TRBJ2-5; TRBD2 matches 11 bases. V lost 4 bases to trimming and J lost 2 bases; unmatched junction nucleotides: 0. Germline CDR1 is GTSNPN and CDR2 is SVGIG (reference sequence). CDR3 length: 13 amino acids. CDR3 protein: CAWTSGGQETQYF. CDR3 nucleotides: TGTGCCTGGACTAGCGGGGGGCAAGAGACCCAGTACTTC.

V gene TRBV4-2 combines with J gene TRBJ1-6; 8 bases match TRBD1. Germline CDR1 is LGHNA and CDR2 is YNFKEQ. J was trimmed by 5 bases and V by 3 bases; bases with no gene match: 6. This CDR3 spans 16 amino acids. The CDR3 sequence: CASSQRQGLNNSPLHF. CDR3 coding DNA: TGTGCCAGCAGCCAGAGACAGGGGCTCAATAATTCACCCCTCCACTTT.

The rearrangement joins TRBV10-3 to TRBJ2-1; D not certain. The CDR3 loop spans 10 amino acids. Trimming took 5 bases from V and 9 from J, leaving 5 bases between them. Germline lookup yields CDR1 ENHRY and CDR2 SYGVKD. The CDR3 DNA reads TGTGCCATCAGTTCGGTTGAGCAGTTCTTC. Its protein is CAISSVEQFF.

This clone has only a few counts. V is TRBV6-5 and J is TRBJ2-7; 9 nucleotides line up with TRBD1. V lost 4 bases and J lost 1; bases outside the gene matches: 5. Germline V CDR1 and CDR2: MNHEY, SVGAGI. CDR3 size: 15 residues. The CDR3 sequence: CASSSNRGLSYEQYF. The CDR3 region has the DNA TGTGCCAGCAGTTCCAACAGGGGGCTGTCCTACGAGCAGTACTTC.

The V and J genes are TRBV27 and TRBJ2-7, with TRBD1 matching over 11 bases. CDR3 size: 15 residues. Germline trimming cut 6 bases from V and 4 bases from J; bases unmatched to any gene: 8. Germline V gene lookup returns CDR1 MNHEY and CDR2 SMNVEV (reference sequence). The DNA for the CDR3 is TGTGCCAGCAGAGTCGGGACAGGGGGACGGTACGAGCAGTACTTC. Encoded protein: CASRVGTGGRYEQYF.

The chain uses TRBV18 and TRBJ2-7; tentative D call: TRBD2 (5 bases). Trimming left V 3 bases short and J 1 base short, with 16 bases between. Per the germline V gene, CDR1 is KGHSH and CDR2 is LQKENI. CDR3 size: 16 residues. In DNA, the CDR3 is TGTGCCAGCTCACCGAGGCGGGCAGGTTTATCCTACGAGCAGTACTTC. Its protein product is CASSPRRAGLSYEQYF.

The chain recombines TRBV4-1 with TRBJ1-3; perhaps TRBD1 as D (5 bases). Germline V gene data show CDR1 as MGHRA and CDR2 as YSYEKL. V was clipped by 1 base and J by 0 bases, with 10 bases between them. The CDR3 loop spans 16 amino acids. The CDR3 region has the DNA TGCGCCAGCAGCCAAGCCCCGACAGTCTCTGGAAACACCATATATTTT. Translated: CASSQAPTVSGNTIYF.

The chain links TRBV6-1 to TRBJ2-1; 9 bases align to TRBD2. Per the germline V gene, CDR1 is MNHNS and CDR2 is SASEGT. This CDR3 is built from 12 residues. CDR3 region: CGLAVDDNEQFF. CDR3 in DNA: TGTGGACTAGCGGTCGACGACAATGAGCAGTTCTTC.

The rearrangement uses TRBV5-1 and TRBJ2-7, with 7 positions matching TRBD1. J was trimmed by 6 bases and V by 4 bases; bases with no gene match: 4. Per the germline V gene, CDR1 is SGHRS and CDR2 is YFSETQ. The CDR3 consists of 12 residues. CDR3 residues: CASSQNRGEQYF. The CDR3 DNA follows: TGCGCCAGCAGCCAAAACAGGGGCGAGCAGTACTTC.

The chain links TRBV5-4 to TRBJ2-3, with D perhaps TRBD2 (5 bases). From germline, CDR1 is SGHNT and CDR2 YYREEE (reference sequence). This CDR3 has 16 residues. The ends were cut back, 3 bases at V and 4 bases at J, with 18 bases in the middle. CDR3 amino acids: CASSSGLPGKADTQYF. Written as DNA, the CDR3 is TGTGCCAGCAGCTCCGGACTCCCAGGCAAGGCAGATACGCAGTATTTT.

The chain is built from TRBV6-4 and TRBJ1-4; the D is unclear. Per germline, CDR1 MRHNA and CDR2 SNTAGT. The CDR3 sequence is 14 residues long. V shed 6 bases and J shed 8 bases, with 16 bases lying between them. CDR3 sequence (DNA): TGTGCCAGCAGCACGAGATCGCGGGAGGAAAAACTGTTTTTT. It codes for CASSTRSREEKLFF.

This chain joins TRBV9 and TRBJ2-7; D is undetermined. Germline V gene data show CDR1 as SGDLS and CDR2 as YYNGEE. The CDR3 runs 14 residues. The germline V and J ends were trimmed by 4 bases and 2 bases, with 13 bases remaining between them. The CDR3 sequence: CASSSSGVPYEQYF. CDR3 bases: TGTGCCAGCAGCTCTAGTGGCGTCCCCTACGAGCAGTACTTC.

The chain combines TRBV30 with TRBJ2-5, with D tentatively TRBD2 (5 bases). Germline lookup yields CDR1 GTSNPN and CDR2 SVGIG (reference sequence). The V end lost 3 bases, the J end lost 7 bases, and 18 bases lay between the germline ends. This CDR3 is 14 amino acids long. The CDR3 sequence: CAWRADSRRATQYF. The CDR3 DNA reads TGTGCCTGGAGAGCGGATAGCCGGCGGGCGACCCAGTACTTC.

CDR3 residues: CSVGQGQNSPLHF. Written as DNA, the CDR3 is TGCAGCGTTGGTCAGGGGCAGAACTCACCCCTCCACTTT. The rearrangement joins TRBV29-1 to TRBJ1-6, with a tentative D call TRBD1 (6 bases). V shed 4 bases and J shed 10 bases, with 14 bases lying between them. CDR1 and CDR2 (germline): SQVTM, ANQGSEA. This CDR3 contains 13 residues.

The genes are TRBV15 and TRBJ2-3; D gene ambiguous. Germline V gene sequence: CDR1 LNHNV, CDR2 YYDKDF (reference sequence). V was shortened by 0 bases and J by 0 bases, with 4 bases between the two germline ends. The CDR3 extends over 14 amino acids. The CDR3 reads CATSRETSTDTQYF. CDR3 bases: TGTGCCACCAGCAGAGAAACTAGCACAGATACGCAGTATTTT.

The V gene is TRBV25-1, the J gene TRBJ1-1; perhaps TRBD1 as D (5 bases). This CDR3 spans 13 amino acids. Between the trimmed V and J ends, which lost 5 bases and 4 bases, there was a span of 11 bases. Germline V gives CDR1 MGHDK, CDR2 SYGVNS. In DNA form, the CDR3 reads TGTGCCAGCAGTCGTATGGGGGGCACTGAAGCTTTCTTT. Its protein product is CASSRMGGTEAFF.

The rearrangement uses TRBV5-4 and TRBJ1-5, with TRBD1 identical over 8 bases. Germline V gene lookup returns CDR1 SGHNT and CDR2 YYREEE (reference sequence). The J segment lost 2 bases and the V segment lost 3 bases, leaving 4 bases of the junction unmatched. The CDR3 sequence is 15 residues long. The CDR3 loop is CASSSTGAGNQPQHF. The CDR3 nucleotides read TGTGCCAGCAGCTCGACAGGGGCCGGCAATCAGCCCCAGCATTTT.

This clone was seen a single time. The J gene is TRBJ2-2, the V gene TRBV19, with 7 bases matching TRBD1. Germline trimming cut 1 base from V and 5 bases from J; bases unmatched to any gene: 4. Germline V gene data show CDR1 as LNHDA and CDR2 as SQIVND (reference sequence). The CDR3 has 15 amino acids. The CDR3 protein is CASSIGDRVTGELFF. CDR3 coding DNA: TGTGCCAGTAGTATAGGAGACAGGGTAACCGGGGAGCTGTTTTTT.